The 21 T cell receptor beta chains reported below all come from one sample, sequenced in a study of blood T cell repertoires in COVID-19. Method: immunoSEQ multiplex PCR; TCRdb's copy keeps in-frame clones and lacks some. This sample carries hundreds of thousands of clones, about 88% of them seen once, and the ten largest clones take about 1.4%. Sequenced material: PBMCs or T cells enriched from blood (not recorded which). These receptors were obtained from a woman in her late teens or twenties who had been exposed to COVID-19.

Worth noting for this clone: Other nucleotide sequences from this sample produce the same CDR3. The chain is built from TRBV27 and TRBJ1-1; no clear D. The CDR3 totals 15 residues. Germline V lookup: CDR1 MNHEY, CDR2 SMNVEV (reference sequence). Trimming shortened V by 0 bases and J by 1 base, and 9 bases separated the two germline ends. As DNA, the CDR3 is TGTGCCAGCAGTTTATCGGGCGGAGGGAACACTGAAGCTTTCTTT. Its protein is CASSLSGGGNTEAFF.

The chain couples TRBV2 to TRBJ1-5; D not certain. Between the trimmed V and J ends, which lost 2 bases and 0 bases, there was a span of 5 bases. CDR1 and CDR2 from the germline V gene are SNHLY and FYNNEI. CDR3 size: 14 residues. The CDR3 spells CASSEQNSNQPQHF. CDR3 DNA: TGTGCCAGCAGTGAACAGAATAGCAATCAGCCCCAGCATTTT. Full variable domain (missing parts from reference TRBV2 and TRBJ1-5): EPEVTQTPSHQVTQMGQEVILRCVPISNHLYFYWYRQILGQKVEFLVSFYNNEISEKSEIFDDQFSVERPDGSNFTLKIRSTKLEDSAMYFCASSEQNSNQPQHFGDGTRLSIL.

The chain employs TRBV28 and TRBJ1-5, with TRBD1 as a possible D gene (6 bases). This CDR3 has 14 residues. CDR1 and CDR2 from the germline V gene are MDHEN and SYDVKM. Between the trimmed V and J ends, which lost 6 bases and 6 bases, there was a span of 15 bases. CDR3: CASSRTGLTQPQHF. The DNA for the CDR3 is TGTGCCAGCAGCAGAACAGGGTTGACTCAGCCCCAGCATTTT.

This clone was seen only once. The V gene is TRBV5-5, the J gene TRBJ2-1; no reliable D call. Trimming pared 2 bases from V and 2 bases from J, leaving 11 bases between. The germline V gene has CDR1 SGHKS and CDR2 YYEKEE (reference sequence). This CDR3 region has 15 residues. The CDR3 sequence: CASSLWQAPYNEQFF. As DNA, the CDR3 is TGTGCCAGCAGCTTATGGCAGGCACCCTACAATGAGCAGTTCTTC.

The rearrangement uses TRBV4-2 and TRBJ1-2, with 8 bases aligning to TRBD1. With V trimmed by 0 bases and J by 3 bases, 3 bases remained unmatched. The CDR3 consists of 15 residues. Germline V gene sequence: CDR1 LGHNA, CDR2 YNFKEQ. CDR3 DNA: TGTGCCAGCAGCCAAGATACAGGGGGACACTATGGCTACACCTTC. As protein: CASSQDTGGHYGYTF.

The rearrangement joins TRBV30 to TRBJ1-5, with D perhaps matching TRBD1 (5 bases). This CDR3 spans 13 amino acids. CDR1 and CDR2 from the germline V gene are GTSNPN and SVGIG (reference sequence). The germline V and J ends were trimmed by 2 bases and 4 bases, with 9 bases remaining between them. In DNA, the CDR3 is TGTGCCTGGAGTCCAGGGTTTAATCAGCCCCAGCATTTT. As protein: CAWSPGFNQPQHF.

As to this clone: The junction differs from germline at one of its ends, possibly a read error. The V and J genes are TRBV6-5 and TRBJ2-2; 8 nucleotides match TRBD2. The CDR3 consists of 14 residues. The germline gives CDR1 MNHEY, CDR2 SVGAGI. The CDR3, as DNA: TGTGCCACGGGGGGGACAATGAACGCCGGGGAGCTGTTTTTT. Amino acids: CATGGTMNAGELFF.

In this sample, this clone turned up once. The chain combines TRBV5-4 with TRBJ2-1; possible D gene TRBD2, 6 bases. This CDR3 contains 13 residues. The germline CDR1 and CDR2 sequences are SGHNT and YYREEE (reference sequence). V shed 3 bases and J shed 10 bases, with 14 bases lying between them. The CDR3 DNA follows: TGTGCCAGCAGCTCCGCCCCCGGGAGCGAGCAGTTCTTC. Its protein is CASSSAPGSEQFF.

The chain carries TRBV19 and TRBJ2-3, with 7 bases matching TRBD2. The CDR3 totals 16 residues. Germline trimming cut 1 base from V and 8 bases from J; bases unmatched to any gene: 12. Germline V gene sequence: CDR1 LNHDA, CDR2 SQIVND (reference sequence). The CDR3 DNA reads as TGTGCCAGTAGTATAGTGGGCGGGGGACCCGGTAGTACGCAGTATTTT. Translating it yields CASSIVGGGPGSTQYF.

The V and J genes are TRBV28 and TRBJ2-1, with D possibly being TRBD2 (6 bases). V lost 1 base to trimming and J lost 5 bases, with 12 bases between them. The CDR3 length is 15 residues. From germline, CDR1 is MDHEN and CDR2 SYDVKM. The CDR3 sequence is CASSLLAGSDNEQFF. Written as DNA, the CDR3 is TGTGCCAGCAGTTTATTGGCGGGATCAGACAATGAGCAGTTCTTC.

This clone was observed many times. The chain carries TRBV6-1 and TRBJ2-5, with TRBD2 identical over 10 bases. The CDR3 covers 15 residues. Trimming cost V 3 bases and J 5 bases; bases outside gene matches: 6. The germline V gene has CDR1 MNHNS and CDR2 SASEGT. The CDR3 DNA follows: TGTGCCAGCAGTGACCTAGCGGGGGAGAGCGAGACCCAGTACTTC. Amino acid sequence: CASSDLAGESETQYF.

This chain's CDR3 is CASSPRQGSNPQYF. As DNA, the CDR3 is TGTGCCAGCAGTCCACGACAGGGCTCCAACCCGCAGTATTTT. This sequence joins TRBV28 and TRBJ2-3; 7 bases are a match to TRBD1. V lost 5 bases to trimming and J lost 10 bases; unmatched junction nucleotides: 12. The CDR3 extends over 14 amino acids. Germline V lookup: CDR1 MDHEN, CDR2 SYDVKM.

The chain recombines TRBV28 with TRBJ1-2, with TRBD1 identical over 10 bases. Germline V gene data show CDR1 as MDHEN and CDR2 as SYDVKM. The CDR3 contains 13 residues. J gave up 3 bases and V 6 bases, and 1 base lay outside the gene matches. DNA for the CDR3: TGTGCCAGCAGGGGGACAGGGGACTATGGCTACACCTTC. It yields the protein CASRGTGDYGYTF.

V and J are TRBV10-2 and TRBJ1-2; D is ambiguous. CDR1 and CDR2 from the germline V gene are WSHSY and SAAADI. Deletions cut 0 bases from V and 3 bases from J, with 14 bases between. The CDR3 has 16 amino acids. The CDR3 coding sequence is TGCGCCAGCAGTGAGTCTTGGTACCCGCGGGACTATGGCTACACCTTC. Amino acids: CASSESWYPRDYGYTF.

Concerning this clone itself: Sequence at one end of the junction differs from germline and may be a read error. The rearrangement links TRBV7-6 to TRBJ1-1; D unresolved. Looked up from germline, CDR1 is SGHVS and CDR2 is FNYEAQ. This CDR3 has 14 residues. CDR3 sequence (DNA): TGTGCCAGCAGCTTAGCGCCGGGGAACGCTGAAGCTTTCTTT. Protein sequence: CASSLAPGNAEAFF.

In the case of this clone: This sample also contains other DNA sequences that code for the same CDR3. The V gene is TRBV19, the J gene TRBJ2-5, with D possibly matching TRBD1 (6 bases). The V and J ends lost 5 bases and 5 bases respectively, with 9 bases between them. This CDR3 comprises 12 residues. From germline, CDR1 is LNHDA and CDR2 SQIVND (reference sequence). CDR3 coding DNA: TGTGCCAGTAGTGTCAGGGGCGAGACCCAGTACTTC. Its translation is CASSVRGETQYF.

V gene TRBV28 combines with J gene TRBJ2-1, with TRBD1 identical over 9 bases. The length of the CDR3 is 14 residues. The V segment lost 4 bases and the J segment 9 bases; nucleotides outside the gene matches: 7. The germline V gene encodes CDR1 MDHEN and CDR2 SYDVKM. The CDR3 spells CASSSEDRGREQFF. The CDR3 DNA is TGTGCCAGCAGTTCAGAGGACAGGGGCCGTGAGCAGTTCTTC.

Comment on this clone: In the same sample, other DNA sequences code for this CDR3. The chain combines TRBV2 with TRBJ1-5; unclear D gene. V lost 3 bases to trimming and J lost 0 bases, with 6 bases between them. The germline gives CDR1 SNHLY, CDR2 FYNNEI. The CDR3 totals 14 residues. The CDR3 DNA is TGTGCCAGCAGTGATTCAGATAGCAATCAGCCCCAGCATTTT. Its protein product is CASSDSDSNQPQHF.

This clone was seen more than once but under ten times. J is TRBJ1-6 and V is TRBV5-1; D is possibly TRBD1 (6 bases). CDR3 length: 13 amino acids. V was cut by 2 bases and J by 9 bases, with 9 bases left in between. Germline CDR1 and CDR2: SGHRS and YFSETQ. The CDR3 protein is CASSLDRISPLHF. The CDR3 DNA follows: TGCGCCAGCAGCTTAGACAGGATTTCACCCCTCCACTTT.

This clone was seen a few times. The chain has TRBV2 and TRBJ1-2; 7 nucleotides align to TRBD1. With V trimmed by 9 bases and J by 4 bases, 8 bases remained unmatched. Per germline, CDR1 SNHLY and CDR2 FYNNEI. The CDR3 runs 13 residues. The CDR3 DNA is TGTGCCAGACAGACAGGGTTGGGCTATGGCTACACCTTC. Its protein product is CARQTGLGYGYTF.

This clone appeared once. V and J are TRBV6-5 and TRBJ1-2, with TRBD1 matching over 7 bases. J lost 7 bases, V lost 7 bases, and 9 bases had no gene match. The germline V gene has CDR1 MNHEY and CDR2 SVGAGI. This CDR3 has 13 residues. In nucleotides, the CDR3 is TGTGCCAGCACACGGGAGGGGGCGTCTGGCTACACCTTC. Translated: CASTREGASGYTF.